The rows below give T cell receptor beta chains drawn from one sample of a study of glioma-infiltrating T cells after dendritic cell vaccination. Repertoires were generated with immunoSEQ multiplex PCR, while TCRdb's copy carries only in-frame clones and drops some. The sample has 55,000 to 75,000 clones, around 81% seen once. The sample in question was blood, obtained before dendritic cell vaccination. The origin of the receptors is a human donor with glioblastoma. CDR3s include the opening cysteine and the closing phenylalanine or tryptophan. Each record gives: clone size, J gene, V gene, D gene, CDR3 protein, CDR3 DNA. The D gene is left open where the match is weak. Size is omitted from some rows. Given values are once, few, many or a class for expanded clones.

abundance: -; j_gene: TRBJ1-1; v_gene: TRBV14; d_gene: -; CDR3aa: CASSQGAGLEAFF; CDR3nt: TGTGCCAGCAGCCAAGGCGCGGGGCTTGAAGCTTTCTTT
abundance: -; j_gene: TRBJ2-4; v_gene: TRBV4-1; d_gene: TRBD2; CDR3aa: CASSQIAGIPKNIQYF; CDR3nt: TGCGCCAGCAGCCAGATAGCGGGGATCCCCAAAAACATTCAGTACTTC
abundance: -; j_gene: TRBJ1-1; v_gene: TRBV18; d_gene: -; CDR3aa: CASSPDRQGEAFF; CDR3nt: TGTGCCAGCTCACCGGACAGACAAGGTGAAGCTTTCTTT
abundance: -; j_gene: TRBJ2-5; v_gene: TRBV27; d_gene: -; CDR3aa: CASSFMGQLQETQYF; CDR3nt: TGTGCCAGCAGTTTTATGGGACAACTTCAAGAGACCCAGTACTTC
abundance: -; j_gene: TRBJ1-6; v_gene: TRBV30; d_gene: -; CDR3aa: CAWSGRVAYNSPLHF; CDR3nt: TGTGCCTGGAGTGGGAGGGTGGCCTATAATTCACCCCTCCACTTT
abundance: -; j_gene: TRBJ1-6; v_gene: TRBV5-5; d_gene: -; CDR3aa: CASSLAGSYRSPLHF; CDR3nt: TGTGCCAGCAGCTTGGCAGGGTCATATAGATCACCCCTCCACTTT
abundance: few; j_gene: TRBJ1-1; v_gene: TRBV7-9; d_gene: TRBD1; CDR3aa: CASRAGQSEAFF; CDR3nt: TGTGCCAGCAGGGCGGGACAGAGCGAAGCTTTCTTT
abundance: -; j_gene: TRBJ1-6; v_gene: TRBV4-1; d_gene: TRBD1; CDR3aa: CASSQGQDSPLHF; CDR3nt: TGCGCCAGCAGCCAGGGACAGGATTCACCCCTCCACTTT
abundance: -; j_gene: TRBJ1-2; v_gene: TRBV7-9; d_gene: TRBD1; CDR3aa: CASSTTGDYGYTF; CDR3nt: TGTGCCAGCAGCACGACAGGGGACTATGGCTACACCTTC
abundance: few; j_gene: TRBJ1-3; v_gene: TRBV5-1; d_gene: -; CDR3aa: CASSQDGQLIGNTIYF; CDR3nt: TGCGCCAGCAGCCAAGATGGACAGTTAATTGGAAACACCATATATTTT
abundance: -; j_gene: TRBJ1-2; v_gene: TRBV2; d_gene: -; CDR3aa: CASSDNRGEDGYTF; CDR3nt: TGTGCCAGCAGTGATAATCGGGGGGAGGATGGCTACACCTTC
abundance: few; j_gene: TRBJ1-6; v_gene: TRBV4-2; d_gene: TRBD1; CDR3aa: CASSPIGQGTSYNSPLHF; CDR3nt: TGTGCCAGCAGCCCGATAGGACAGGGGACTTCCTATAATTCACCCCTCCACTTT
abundance: -; j_gene: TRBJ2-2; v_gene: TRBV9; d_gene: -; CDR3aa: CASSVNTGEDTGELFF; CDR3nt: TGTGCCAGCAGCGTTAACACAGGGGAGGACACCGGGGAGCTGTTTTTT
abundance: -; j_gene: TRBJ2-3; v_gene: TRBV5-4; d_gene: TRBD2; CDR3aa: CASSLAGGGAGDTQYF; CDR3nt: TGTGCCAGCAGCTTGGCTGGCGGGGGGGCCGGAGATACGCAGTATTTT
abundance: -; j_gene: TRBJ2-5; v_gene: TRBV6-6; d_gene: TRBD2; CDR3aa: CASSYGAGGRETQYF; CDR3nt: TGTGCCAGCAGTTACGGGGCGGGGGGCAGAGAGACCCAGTACTTC
abundance: -; j_gene: TRBJ1-4; v_gene: TRBV29-1; d_gene: -; CDR3aa: CSAGGANEKLFF; CDR3nt: TGCAGCGCTGGGGGGGCTAATGAAAAACTGTTTTTT
abundance: -; j_gene: TRBJ1-2; v_gene: TRBV5-4; d_gene: TRBD1; CDR3aa: CASSLAAQGANGYTF; CDR3nt: TGTGCCAGCAGCTTAGCGGCACAGGGGGCGAATGGCTACACCTTC
abundance: few; j_gene: TRBJ1-4; v_gene: TRBV6-1; d_gene: -; CDR3aa: CASTLGQGYNEKLFF; CDR3nt: TGTGCCAGCACCCTTGGGCAGGGCTATAATGAAAAACTGTTTTTT
abundance: -; j_gene: TRBJ2-3; v_gene: TRBV2; d_gene: -; CDR3aa: CASRREGISTDTQYF; CDR3nt: TGTGCCAGCAGGAGAGAGGGCATTAGCACAGATACGCAGTATTTT
abundance: once; j_gene: TRBJ2-1; v_gene: TRBV30; d_gene: -; CDR3aa: CAWTQGYEQFF; CDR3nt: TGTGCCTGGACTCAGGGGTATGAGCAGTTCTTC
abundance: -; j_gene: TRBJ1-2; v_gene: TRBV29-1; d_gene: TRBD1; CDR3aa: CSAPGTDYGYTF; CDR3nt: TGCAGCGCCCCCGGGACAGACTATGGCTACACCTTC
abundance: once; j_gene: TRBJ1-1; v_gene: TRBV19; d_gene: -; CDR3aa: CASSFRDTRGDEAFF; CDR3nt: TGTGCCAGTAGTTTTAGGGACACCCGAGGTGATGAAGCTTTCTTT
abundance: -; j_gene: TRBJ1-2; v_gene: TRBV13; d_gene: -; CDR3aa: CASSLTGGGFNYGYTF; CDR3nt: TGTGCCAGCAGCTTAACCGGTGGGGGGTTTAACTATGGCTACACCTTC
abundance: -; j_gene: TRBJ1-6; v_gene: TRBV11-2; d_gene: -; CDR3aa: CASSFTGEQNSPLHF; CDR3nt: TGTGCCAGCAGCTTCACGGGTGAGCAGAATTCACCCCTCCACTTT